This T cell receptor (beta chain) appears in the sequencing data of a study of CD8 T cells in Susac syndrome. Study summary: When blood was collected, patients with Susac syndrome were therapy-naive, were taking corticosteroids, or were receiving intravenous immunoglobulin alone.

An amount of RNA that ranged from roughly 0.45 to 1 ug was reverse transcribed with random hexamers. Across 54 Vbeta and 13 Jbeta, immunoSEQ multiplex PCR amplified TCR beta CDR3. In TCRdb, the immunoSEQ multiplex PCR reads were re-called with MiXCR into one record per CDR3 protein. In the table there are approximately 190,000 distinct CDR3 sequences, approximately 94% of which are singletons. From germline, CDR1 is SGDLS and CDR2 YYNGEE. The CDR3 is made up of 13 amino acids. Between the trimmed V and J ends, which lost 4 bases and 5 bases, there was a span of 10 bases. The genes are TRBV9 and TRBJ2-1, with D perhaps matching TRBD1 (5 bases). The TCR originated in a human donor with Susac syndrome. Sample: CD4+ T cells from PBMCs. CDR3 residues: CASSSDSDNEQFF. CDR3 nucleotide sequence: TGTGCCAGCAGCTCAGACAGTGACAATGAGCAGTTCTTC.